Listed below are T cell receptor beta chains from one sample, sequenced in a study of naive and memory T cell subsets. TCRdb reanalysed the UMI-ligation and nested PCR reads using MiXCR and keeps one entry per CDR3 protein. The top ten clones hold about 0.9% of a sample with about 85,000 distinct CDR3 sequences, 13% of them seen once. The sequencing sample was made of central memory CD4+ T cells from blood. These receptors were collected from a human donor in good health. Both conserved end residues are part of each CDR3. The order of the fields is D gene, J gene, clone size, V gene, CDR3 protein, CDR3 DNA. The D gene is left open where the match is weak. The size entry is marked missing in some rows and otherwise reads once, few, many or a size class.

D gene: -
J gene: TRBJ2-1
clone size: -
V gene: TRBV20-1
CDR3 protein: CSARARVCSYNEQFF
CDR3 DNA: TGCAGTGCTAGAGCTAGGGTTTGCTCCTACAATGAGCAGTTCTTC

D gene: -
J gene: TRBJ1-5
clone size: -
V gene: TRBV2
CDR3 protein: CASSDIDRYSNQPQHF
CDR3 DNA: TGTGCCAGCAGTGATATCGACAGATATAGCAATCAGCCCCAGCATTTT

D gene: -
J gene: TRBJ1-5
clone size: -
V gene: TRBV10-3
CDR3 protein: CAIIPRQDSNQPQHF
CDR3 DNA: TGTGCCATCATACCCAGACAGGATAGCAATCAGCCCCAGCATTTT

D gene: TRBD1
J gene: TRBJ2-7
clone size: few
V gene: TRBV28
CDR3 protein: CASSSTGTGRLQYF
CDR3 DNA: TGTGCCAGCAGCTCCACCGGGACAGGGCGTTTGCAGTACTTC

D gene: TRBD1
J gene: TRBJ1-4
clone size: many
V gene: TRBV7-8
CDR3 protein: CASSWDRFSEKLFF
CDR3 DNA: TGTGCCAGCAGCTGGGACAGGTTCTCCGAAAAACTGTTTTTT

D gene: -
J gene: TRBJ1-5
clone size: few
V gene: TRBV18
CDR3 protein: CASSPSGLSNQPQHF
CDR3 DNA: TGTGCCAGCTCACCGTCGGGCCTTAGCAATCAGCCCCAGCATTTT

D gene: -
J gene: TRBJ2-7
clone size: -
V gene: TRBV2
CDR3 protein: CASSDVADTNYEQYF
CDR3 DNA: TGTGCCAGCAGTGATGTCGCGGACACCAACTACGAGCAGTACTTC

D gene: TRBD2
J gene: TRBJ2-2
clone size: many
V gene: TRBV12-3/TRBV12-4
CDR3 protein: CASRTGLAGGSGELFF
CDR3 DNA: TGTGCCAGCAGAACCGGACTAGCGGGAGGGTCGGGGGAGCTGTTTTTT

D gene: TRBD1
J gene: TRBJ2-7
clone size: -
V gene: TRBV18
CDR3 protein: CASSPRQGVYEQYF
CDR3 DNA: TGTGCCAGCTCACCAAGGCAGGGGGTCTACGAGCAGTACTTC

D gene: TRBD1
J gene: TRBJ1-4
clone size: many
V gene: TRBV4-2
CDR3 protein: CASSQALGQGNEKLFF
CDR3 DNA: TGTGCCAGCAGCCAAGCATTGGGACAGGGGAACGAAAAACTGTTTTTT

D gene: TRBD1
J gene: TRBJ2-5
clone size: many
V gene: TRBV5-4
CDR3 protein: CASSQGQGDRETQYF
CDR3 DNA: TGTGCCAGCAGCCAGGGACAGGGGGATCGAGAGACCCAGTACTTC

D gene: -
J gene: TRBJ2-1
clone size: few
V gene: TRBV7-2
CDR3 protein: CASSLTIGEQFF
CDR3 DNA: TGTGCCAGCAGCTTGACAATCGGTGAGCAGTTCTTC

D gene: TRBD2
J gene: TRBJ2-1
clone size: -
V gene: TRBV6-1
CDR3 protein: CASISGLAGAAKRGEQFF
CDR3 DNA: TGTGCCAGCATCTCGGGACTAGCGGGAGCTGCCAAACGGGGTGAGCAGTTCTTC

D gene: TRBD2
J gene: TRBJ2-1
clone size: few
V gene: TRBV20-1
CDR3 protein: CSASSLAGLSGNEQFF
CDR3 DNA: TGCAGTGCTAGTTCCCTAGCGGGATTATCCGGCAATGAGCAGTTCTTC

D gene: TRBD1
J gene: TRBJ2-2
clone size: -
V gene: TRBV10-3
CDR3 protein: CAIRADRVDPNTGELFF
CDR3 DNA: TGTGCCATCAGGGCTGACAGGGTGGATCCGAACACCGGGGAGCTGTTTTTT

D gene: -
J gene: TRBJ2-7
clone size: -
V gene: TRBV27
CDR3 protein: CASSFRTSYEQYF
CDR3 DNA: TGTGCCAGCAGTTTCCGGACATCCTACGAGCAGTACTTC

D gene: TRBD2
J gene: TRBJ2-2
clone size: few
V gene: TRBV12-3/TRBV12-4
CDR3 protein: CASGLSGGNTGELFF
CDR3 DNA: TGTGCCAGCGGTCTTAGCGGGGGTAACACCGGGGAGCTGTTTTTT

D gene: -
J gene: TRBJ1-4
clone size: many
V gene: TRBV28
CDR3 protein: CASERNANEKLFF
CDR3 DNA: TGTGCCAGCGAACGGAACGCTAATGAAAAACTGTTTTTT

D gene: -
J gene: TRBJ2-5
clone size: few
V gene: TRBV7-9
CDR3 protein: CASSFARGGGETQYF
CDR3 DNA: TGTGCCAGCAGCTTCGCCCGTGGGGGTGGAGAGACCCAGTACTTC

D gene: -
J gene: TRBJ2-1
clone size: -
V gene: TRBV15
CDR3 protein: CATSRDPREYNEQFF
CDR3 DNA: TGTGCCACCAGCAGGGACCCACGGGAGTACAATGAGCAGTTCTTC

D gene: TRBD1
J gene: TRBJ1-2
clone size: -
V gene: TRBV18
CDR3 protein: CASSPQPGGYGYTF
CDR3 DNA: TGTGCCAGCTCACCACAGCCAGGGGGATATGGCTACACCTTC